Sequencing of this T cell receptor beta chain was carried out in a study of cytomegalovirus exposure and HLA in healthy donors. Regarding the study as a whole: Researchers left out some V segments, among them TRBV6-2 and TRBV6-3, as indistinguishable. In a later analysis, V- and J-gene trimming of beta chains associated with a DCLRE1C missense variant, replicated independently. Upon later analysis, HLA-associated TCR beta chains proved more clonally expanded than other, equally common chains. The study recorded more than 150 TCR beta chains that were cytomegalovirus-associated.

Researchers ran the PCR with 60 Vbeta and 13 Jbeta primers. The method was immunoSEQ multiplex PCR; TCRdb's version includes in-frame clones alone and lacks a portion of them. The data hold 150,000 to 160,000 clones, with about 85% observed a single time. About this clone: The antigen remains undetermined.

From germline, CDR1 is SGHKS and CDR2 YYEKEE (reference sequence). Unmatched junction bases numbered 7, after V lost 1 base and J lost 7 bases. The length of the CDR3 is 15 residues. This clonotype was obtained from a man aged 25 to 45 in good health and CMV-seropositive. The sequencing sample was made of PBMCs. V usage is TRBV5-5 and J usage is TRBJ1-1; 10 bases agree with TRBD1. The CDR3, as DNA: TGTGCCAGCAGCTTGAGACAGGGGGCGCGTGGTGAAGCTTTCTTT. The encoded protein is CASSLRQGARGEAFF.